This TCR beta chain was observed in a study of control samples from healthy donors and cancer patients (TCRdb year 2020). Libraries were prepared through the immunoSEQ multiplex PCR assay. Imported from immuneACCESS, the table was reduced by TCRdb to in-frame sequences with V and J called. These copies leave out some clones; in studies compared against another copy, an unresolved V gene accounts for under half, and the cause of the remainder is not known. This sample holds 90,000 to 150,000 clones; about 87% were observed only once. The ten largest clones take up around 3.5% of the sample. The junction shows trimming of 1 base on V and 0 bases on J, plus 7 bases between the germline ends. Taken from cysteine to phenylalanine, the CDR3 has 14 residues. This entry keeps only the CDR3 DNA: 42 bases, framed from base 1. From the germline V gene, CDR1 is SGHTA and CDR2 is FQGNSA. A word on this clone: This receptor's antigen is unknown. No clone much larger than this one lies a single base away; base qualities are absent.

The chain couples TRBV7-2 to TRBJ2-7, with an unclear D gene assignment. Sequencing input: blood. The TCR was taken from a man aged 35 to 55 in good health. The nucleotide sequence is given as TGTGCCAGCAGCTTAGGCTACAGCTCCTACGAGCAGTACTTC. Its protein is CASSLGYSSYEQYF.